This T cell receptor (beta chain) comes out of a study of blood T cell repertoires in COVID-19. On the study more broadly: The United States, Italy and Spain supplied acute and convalescent COVID-19 samples.

Patients in Seattle were enrolled during active infection, then followed longitudinally. This clone was observed a single time. Germline loops: CDR1 SGHTA, CDR2 FQGTGA. The length of the CDR3 is 14 residues. Trimming left V 7 bases short and J 8 bases short, with 21 bases between. Methods used by the authors: Amplifying reference gene primers gave estimates of nucleated cell counts. The method was immunoSEQ multiplex PCR; TCRdb's version includes in-frame clones alone and lacks a portion of them. V, J and clone size are those of that table, while D and trimming were read from the DNA. The sample includes about 220,000 clones, 65% to 90% of them seen just once.

The chain employs TRBV7-3 and TRBJ2-7; D is perhaps TRBD2 (5 bases). This TCR came from a woman aged 65 to 85 with COVID-19, enrolled during active disease. The sample taken for sequencing was peripheral blood. The CDR3: CASTTRAATGKQYF. In DNA, the CDR3 is TGTGCCAGCACCACGAGGGCCGCGACTGGAAAGCAGTACTTC.